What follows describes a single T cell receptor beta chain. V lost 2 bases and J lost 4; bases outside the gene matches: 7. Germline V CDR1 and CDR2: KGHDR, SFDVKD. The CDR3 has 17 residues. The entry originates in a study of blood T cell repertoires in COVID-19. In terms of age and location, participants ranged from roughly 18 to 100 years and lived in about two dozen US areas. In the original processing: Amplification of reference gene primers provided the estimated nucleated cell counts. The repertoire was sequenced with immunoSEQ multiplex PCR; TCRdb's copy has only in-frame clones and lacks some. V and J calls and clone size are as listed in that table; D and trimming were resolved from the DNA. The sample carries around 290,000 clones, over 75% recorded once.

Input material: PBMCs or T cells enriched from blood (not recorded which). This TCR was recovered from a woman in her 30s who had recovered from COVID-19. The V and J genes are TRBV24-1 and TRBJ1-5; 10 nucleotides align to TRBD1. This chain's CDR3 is CATSDSQTGGANQPQHF. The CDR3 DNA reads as TGTGCCACCAGTGATTCCCAGACAGGGGGCGCAAATCAGCCCCAGCATTTT.